Below, one TCR beta chain is given with its context. Its antigen is unidentified. The sample originates from a study of shared clonotypes between healthy human individuals. About the research overall: Sampling drew on donors who were a couple of women and a few men aged 18 to 49. Study-level points and caveats: It was the non-shared clonotypes that had lower generation probabilities than clonotypes shared by all four donors. Naive subsets generally exceeded memory subsets in estimated richness.

CDR3 length: 15 amino acids. V lost 3 bases to trimming and J lost 2 bases, with 14 bases between them. Germline V gene data show CDR1 as MNHEY and CDR2 as SVGAGI. Per the study methods: Junction-only sequences without quality scores were provided by ImmunoSEQ, so filtering was different. Assay used: immunoSEQ multiplex PCR; TCRdb lists only in-frame clones, some missing. The V and J calls and the clone size are those of that table, but D and trimming were determined from the DNA. The table has some 2,100,000 clones, approximately 94% seen once. This clonotype was sampled from a man aged 18 to 30 in good health. V and J are TRBV6-5 and TRBJ2-7; D is possibly TRBD1 (6 bases). The material sequenced was naive CD4+ T cells sorted from blood. The subset denotes: CD45RA+ positively selected. The CDR3 region has the DNA TGTGCCAGCAGTTATGGGACAAAGATAACCTACGAGCAGTACTTC. It codes for CASSYGTKITYEQYF.